The clone carrying this T cell receptor (beta chain) showed up just once. What it binds is not known. Germline trimming cut 3 bases from V and 6 bases from J; bases unmatched to any gene: 6. This CDR3 contains 15 residues. Germline values: CDR1 SEHNR, CDR2 FQNEAQ (reference sequence). Every subset's genomic DNA went evenly onto several immunoSEQ plates. Profiling relied on immunoSEQ multiplex PCR, and the TCRdb table lists in-frame clones only, not all of them. The sample has under 2,000,000 clones, about 95% seen once. The sample originates from a study of shared clonotypes between healthy human individuals. Background on the study: Donors consisted of two women and a few men between 18 and 49. Whole-study findings and limits: Sample collection involved blood only; tissue repertoires are likely different.

CD8 cells classed as naive were CD45RO-negative and positively selected for CCR7, excluding terminally differentiated effector memory CD45RA+ cells. Healthy adults negative for HIV, lacking recent acute infections or vaccinations, served as donors. J is TRBJ2-1 and V is TRBV7-9, with TRBD2 matching 9 bases. What was sequenced was naive CD8+ T cells sorted from blood. The sequence came from a man between 18 and 35 years old in good health. CDR3 in amino acids: CASSFLTSGANEQFF. The DNA of the CDR3 is TGTGCCAGCAGCTTTTTGACTAGCGGAGCCAATGAGCAGTTCTTC.